The clone carrying this T cell receptor (beta chain) appeared once. Its antigen remains unidentified. This CDR3 has 13 residues. Between the trimmed V and J ends, which lost 2 bases and 10 bases, there was a span of 12 bases. Germline V gene data show CDR1 as MNHEY and CDR2 as SMNVEV (reference sequence). This entry belongs to a study of cytomegalovirus exposure and HLA in healthy donors. Primers: 60 Vbeta forward and 13 Jbeta reverse. Using immunoSEQ multiplex PCR, the repertoire was profiled, and TCRdb retains in-frame clones only, with some absent. The sample has 75,000 or so clones, roughly 80% seen once; the top ten hold 22%. Notes on the study in general: Specificity of a few CMV-associated chains for CMV antigens was verified in vitro. Later analysis identified several of the most significant clusters that appeared linked to common viral pathogens.

Healthy bone marrow donors formed the donor group. Nominally healthy donors provided the samples, though records likely missed some immune exposures. The material sequenced was PBMCs. This TCR was sampled from a woman aged 25 to 45 in good health and CMV-seropositive. The V and J genes are TRBV27 and TRBJ2-1, with D possibly being TRBD2 (5 bases). The CDR3 DNA reads TGTGCCAGCAGTTTACCTAGCCATGGAGAGCAGTTCTTC. This encodes CASSLPSHGEQFF.